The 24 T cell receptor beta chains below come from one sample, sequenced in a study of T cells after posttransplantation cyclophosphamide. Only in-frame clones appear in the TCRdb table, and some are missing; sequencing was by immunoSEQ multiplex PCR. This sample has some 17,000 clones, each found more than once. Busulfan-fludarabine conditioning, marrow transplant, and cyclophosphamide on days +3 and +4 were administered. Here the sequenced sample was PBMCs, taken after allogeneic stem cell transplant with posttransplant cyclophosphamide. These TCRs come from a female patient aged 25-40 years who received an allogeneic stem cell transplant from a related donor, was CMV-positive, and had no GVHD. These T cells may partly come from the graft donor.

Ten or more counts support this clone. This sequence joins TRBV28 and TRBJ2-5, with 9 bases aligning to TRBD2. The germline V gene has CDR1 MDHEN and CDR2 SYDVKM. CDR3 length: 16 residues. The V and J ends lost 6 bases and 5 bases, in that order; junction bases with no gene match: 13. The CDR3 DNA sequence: TGTGCCAGCAGACGCTCTATTCAAGCGGGAGGTGAGACCCAGTACTTC. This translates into CASRRSIQAGGETQYF. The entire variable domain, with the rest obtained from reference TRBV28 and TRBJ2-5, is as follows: DVKVTQSSRYLVKRTGEKVFLECVQDMDHENMFWYRQDPGLGLRLIYFSYDVKMKEKGDIPEGYSVSREKKERFSLILESASTNQTSMYLCASRRSIQAGGETQYFGPGTRLLVL.

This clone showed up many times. CDR3 region: CASSLRAGGLRGTDTQYF. In nucleotides, the CDR3 is TGTGCCAGCAGCCTTCGGGCGGGAGGGCTAAGGGGGACAGATACGCAGTATTTT. The V call is TRBV2, the J call TRBJ2-3; the match to TRBD2 covers 9 bases. Trimming cost V 6 bases and J 3 bases; bases outside gene matches: 16. Per the germline V gene, CDR1 is SNHLY and CDR2 is FYNNEI. CDR3 size: 18 residues.

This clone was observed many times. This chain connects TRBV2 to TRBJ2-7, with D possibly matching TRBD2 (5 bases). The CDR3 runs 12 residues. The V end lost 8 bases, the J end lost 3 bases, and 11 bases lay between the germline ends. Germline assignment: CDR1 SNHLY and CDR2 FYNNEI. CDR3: CASGLYLYEQYF. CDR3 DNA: TGTGCCAGCGGACTTTATCTCTACGAGCAGTACTTC.

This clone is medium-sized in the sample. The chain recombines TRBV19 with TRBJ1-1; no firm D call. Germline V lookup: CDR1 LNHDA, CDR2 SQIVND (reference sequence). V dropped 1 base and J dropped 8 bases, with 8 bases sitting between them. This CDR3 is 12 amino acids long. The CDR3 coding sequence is TGTGCCAGTAGTATAGGCAACTCAGAAGCTTTCTTT. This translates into CASSIGNSEAFF.

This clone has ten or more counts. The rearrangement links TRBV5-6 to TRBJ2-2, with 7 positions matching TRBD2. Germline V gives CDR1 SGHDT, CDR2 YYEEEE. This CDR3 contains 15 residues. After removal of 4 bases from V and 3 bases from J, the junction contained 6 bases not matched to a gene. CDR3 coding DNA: TGTGCCAGCAGCGGCGTCCTAGCGGACACCGGGGAGCTGTTTTTT. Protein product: CASSGVLADTGELFF.

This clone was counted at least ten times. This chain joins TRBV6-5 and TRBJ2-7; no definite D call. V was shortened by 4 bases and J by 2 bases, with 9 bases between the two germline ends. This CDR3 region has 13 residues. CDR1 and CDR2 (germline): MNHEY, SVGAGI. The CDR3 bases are TGTGCCAGCAGTTGGGTGGGCCCCTACGAGCAGTACTTC. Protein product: CASSWVGPYEQYF.

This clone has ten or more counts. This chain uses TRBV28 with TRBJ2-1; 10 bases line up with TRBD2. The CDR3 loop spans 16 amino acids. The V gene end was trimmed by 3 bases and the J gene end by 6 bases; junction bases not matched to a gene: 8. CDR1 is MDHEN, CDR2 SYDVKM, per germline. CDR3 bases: TGTGCCAGCAGTTTTTCCCCTAGCGGGAGAGTCAATGAGCAGTTCTTC. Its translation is CASSFSPSGRVNEQFF.

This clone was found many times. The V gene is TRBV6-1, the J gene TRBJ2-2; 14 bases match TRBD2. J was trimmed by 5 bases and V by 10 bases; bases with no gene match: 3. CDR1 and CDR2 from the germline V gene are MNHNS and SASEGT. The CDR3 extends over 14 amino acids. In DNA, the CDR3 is TGTGCCATCAGGACTAGCGGGAGGACCGGGGAGCTGTTTTTT. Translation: CAIRTSGRTGELFF.

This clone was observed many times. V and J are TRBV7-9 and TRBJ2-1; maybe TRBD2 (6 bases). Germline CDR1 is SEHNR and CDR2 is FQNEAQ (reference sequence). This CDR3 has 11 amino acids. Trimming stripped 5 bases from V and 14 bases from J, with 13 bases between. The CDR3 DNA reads TGTGCCAGCAGCGCGGGACCGCGGGAGTTCTTC. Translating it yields CASSAGPREFF. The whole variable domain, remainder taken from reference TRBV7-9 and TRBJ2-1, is DTGVSQNPRHKITKRGQNVTFRCDPISEHNRLYWYRQTLGQGPEFLTYFQNEAQLEKSRLLSDRFSAERPKGSFSTLEIQRTEQGDSAMYLCASSAGPREFFGPGTRLTVL.

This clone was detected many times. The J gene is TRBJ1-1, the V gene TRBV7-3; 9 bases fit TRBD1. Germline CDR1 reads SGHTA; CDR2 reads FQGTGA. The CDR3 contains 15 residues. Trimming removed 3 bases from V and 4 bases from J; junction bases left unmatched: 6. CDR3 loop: CASSFGDRELTEAFF. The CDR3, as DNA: TGTGCCAGCAGCTTTGGGGACAGGGAACTCACTGAAGCTTTCTTT.

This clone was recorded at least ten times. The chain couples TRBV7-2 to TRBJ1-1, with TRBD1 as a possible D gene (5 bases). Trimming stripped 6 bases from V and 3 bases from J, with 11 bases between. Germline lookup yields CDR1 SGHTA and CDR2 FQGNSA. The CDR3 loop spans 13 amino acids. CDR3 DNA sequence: TGTGCCAGCAGTTGGGCCAGGGACACTGAAGCTTTCTTT. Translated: CASSWARDTEAFF.

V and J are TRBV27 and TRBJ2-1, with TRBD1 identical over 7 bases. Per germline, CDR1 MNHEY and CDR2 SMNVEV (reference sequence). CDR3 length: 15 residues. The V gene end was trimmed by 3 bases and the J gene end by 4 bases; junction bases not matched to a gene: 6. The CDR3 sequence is CASSLVQGWYNEQFF. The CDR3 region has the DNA TGTGCCAGCAGTTTGGTACAGGGGTGGTACAATGAGCAGTTCTTC.

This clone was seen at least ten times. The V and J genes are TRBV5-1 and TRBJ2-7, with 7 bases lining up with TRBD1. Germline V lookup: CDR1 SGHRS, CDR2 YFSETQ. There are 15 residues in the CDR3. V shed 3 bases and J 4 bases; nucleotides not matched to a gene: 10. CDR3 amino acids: CASSWGTGTAYEQYF. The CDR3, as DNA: TGCGCCAGCAGCTGGGGGACCGGGACAGCGTACGAGCAGTACTTC.

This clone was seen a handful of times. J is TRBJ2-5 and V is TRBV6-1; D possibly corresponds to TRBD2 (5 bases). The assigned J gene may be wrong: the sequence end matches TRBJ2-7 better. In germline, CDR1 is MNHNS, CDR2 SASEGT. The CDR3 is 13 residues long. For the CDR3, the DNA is TGTGCCAGCTCCCAACGGGGTCTCCACGAGCAGTACTTC. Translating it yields CASSQRGLHEQYF.

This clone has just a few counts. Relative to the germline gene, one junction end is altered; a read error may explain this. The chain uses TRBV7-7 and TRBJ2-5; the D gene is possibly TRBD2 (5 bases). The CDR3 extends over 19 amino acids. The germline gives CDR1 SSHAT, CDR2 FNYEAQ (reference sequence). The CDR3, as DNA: TGTGCTAGCAGCTTACGAATCCTTAGCAGCGGAACCCTCCAAGAGACCCAGTACTTC. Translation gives CASSLRILSSGTLQETQYF.

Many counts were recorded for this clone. The CDR3 nucleotides are TGTGCCAGCAGTGGACAGGGAGCCTTCAATGAGCAGTTCTTC. It yields the protein CASSGQGAFNEQFF. The V and J genes are TRBV6-1 and TRBJ2-1, with TRBD1 identical over 7 bases. CDR1 and CDR2 from the germline V gene are MNHNS and SASEGT. V was clipped by 4 bases and J by 6 bases; unmatched bases: 6. CDR3 length equals 14 residues.

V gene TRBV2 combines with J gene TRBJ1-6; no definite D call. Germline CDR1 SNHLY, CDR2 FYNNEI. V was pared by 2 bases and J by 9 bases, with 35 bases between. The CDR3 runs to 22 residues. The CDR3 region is CASSEPTVWAESSLEARSPLHF. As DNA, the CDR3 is TGTGCCAGCAGTGAACCGACGGTCTGGGCAGAAAGCTCATTGGAGGCACGTTCACCCCTCCACTTT.

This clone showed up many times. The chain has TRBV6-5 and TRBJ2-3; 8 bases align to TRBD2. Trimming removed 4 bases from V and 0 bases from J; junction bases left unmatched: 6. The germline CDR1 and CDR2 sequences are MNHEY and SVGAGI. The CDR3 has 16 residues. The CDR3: CASSSSVAGSTDTQYF. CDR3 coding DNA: TGTGCCAGCAGTTCATCAGTAGCGGGGAGCACAGATACGCAGTATTTT.

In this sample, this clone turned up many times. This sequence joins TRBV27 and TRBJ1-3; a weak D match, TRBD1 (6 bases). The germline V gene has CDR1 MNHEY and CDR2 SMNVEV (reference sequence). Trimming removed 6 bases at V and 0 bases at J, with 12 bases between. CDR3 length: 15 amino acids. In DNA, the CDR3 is TGTGCCAGCAGCCCAGGGACACACTCTGGAAACACCATATATTTT. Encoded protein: CASSPGTHSGNTIYF.

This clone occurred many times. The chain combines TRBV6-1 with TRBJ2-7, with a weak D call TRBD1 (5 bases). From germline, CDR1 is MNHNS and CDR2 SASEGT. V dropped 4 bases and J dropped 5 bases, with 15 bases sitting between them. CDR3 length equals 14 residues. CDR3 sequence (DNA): TGTGCCAGCAGTGGTTTACAGGTGCCCCACGAGCAGTACTTC. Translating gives CASSGLQVPHEQYF.

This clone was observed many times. The CDR3 bases are TGCGCCAGCAGCTTGGGGCAGAACTATGGCTACACCTTC. This gives the protein CASSLGQNYGYTF. This chain uses TRBV5-1 with TRBJ1-2; D unresolved. CDR1 is SGHRS and CDR2 is YFSETQ in the germline V gene. The CDR3 runs to 13 residues. V gave up 0 bases and J gave up 2 bases, with 5 bases separating them.

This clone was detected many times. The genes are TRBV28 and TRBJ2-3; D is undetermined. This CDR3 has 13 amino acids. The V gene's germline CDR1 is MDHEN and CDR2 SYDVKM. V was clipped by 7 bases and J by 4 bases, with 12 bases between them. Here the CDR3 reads CASTYGGSDTQYF. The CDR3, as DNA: TGTGCCAGCACGTACGGTGGTTCAGATACGCAGTATTTT.

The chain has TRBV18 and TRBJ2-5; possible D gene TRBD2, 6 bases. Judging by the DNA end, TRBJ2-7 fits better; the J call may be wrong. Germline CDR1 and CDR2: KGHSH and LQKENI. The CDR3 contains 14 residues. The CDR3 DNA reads TGTGCCAGCTCACCCGGGACTGGGGCCTACGAGCAGTACTTC. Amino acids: CASSPGTGAYEQYF.

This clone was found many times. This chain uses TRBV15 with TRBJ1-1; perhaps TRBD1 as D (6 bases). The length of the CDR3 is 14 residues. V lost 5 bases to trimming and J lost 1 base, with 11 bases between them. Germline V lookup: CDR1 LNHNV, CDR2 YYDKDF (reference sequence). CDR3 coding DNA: TGTGCCACCAGCTCAGGGGAATCGAACACTGAAGCTTTCTTT. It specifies CATSSGESNTEAFF.